These T cell receptor beta chains were read from a single sample in a study of identical twins. TCRdb independently ran MiXCR on the 5' RACE reads; one entry per CDR3 protein. The sample consists of roughly 720,000 distinct CDR3 sequences, around a sixth of them appearing once. These data were likewise used in another study, on T cells expressing NK-cell markers.

Sequencing was done on a sample of PBMCs. All receptors derive from a woman aged 18 to 35 in good health. The CDR3 runs from the conserved cysteine through the conserved F or W. D genes are given only for firm matches. Size values are once, few and many counts, or a class for expanded clones, and some rows have none.

abundance	v_gene	j_gene	d_gene	CDR3nt	CDR3aa
few	TRBV7-9	TRBJ1-1	.	TGTGCCAGCACCGTTTTGGGTCCGAACACTGAAGCTTTCTTT	CASTVLGPNTEAFF
.	TRBV6-1	TRBJ1-1	.	TGTGCCAGCAGTGACGACAGGTTAGGCACTGAAGCTTTCTTT	CASSDDRLGTEAFF
many	TRBV4-3	TRBJ1-5	TRBD1	TGCGCCAGCAGCCAAGATCTTGGAGGGACAGGGAGCAATCAGCCCCAGCATTTT	CASSQDLGGTGSNQPQHF
few	TRBV20-1	TRBJ1-5	TRBD1	TGCAGTGCTAGTAAAAGGGGGACAGTTAGCAATCAGCCCCAGCATTTT	CSASKRGTVSNQPQHF
many	TRBV12-3/TRBV12-4	TRBJ1-1	TRBD1	TGTGCCAGCAGGGGGGACAGGTTAATTTGGATGAACACTGAAGCTTTCTTT	CASRGDRLIWMNTEAFF
few	TRBV20-1	TRBJ2-7	TRBD2	TGCAGTGCTAAGTCCGGACTAGCGGGATACGAGCAGTACTTC	CSAKSGLAGYEQYF
few	TRBV7-9	TRBJ2-7	.	TGTGCCAGCAGCATCGACTTCTCCTACGAGCAGTACTTC	CASSIDFSYEQYF
few	TRBV12-5	TRBJ2-4	TRBD2	TGTGCTGCTAGCGGGGCCAAAAACATTCAGTACTTC	CAASGAKNIQYF
many	TRBV12-5	TRBJ2-7	.	TGTGCTAGTGGTTTGGGTATTAGCAGGGACGAGCAGTACTTC	CASGLGISRDEQYF
few	TRBV4-2	TRBJ2-2	.	TGTGCCAGCAGCCAAAACGGGGAGCTGTTTTTT	CASSQNGELFF
few	TRBV20-1	TRBJ2-6	TRBD1	TGCAGTGCGCAGGGGGCCTCTGGGGCCAACGTCCTGACTTTC	CSAQGASGANVLTF
many	TRBV6-4	TRBJ1-5	.	TGTGCCAGCAGTGAATCGACCGGGGGATGGCCCCAGCATTTT	CASSESTGGWPQHF
few	TRBV20-1	TRBJ1-6	.	TGCAGTGCTTCACCCCGGGACGGGGGTCCACCCCTCCACTTT	CSASPRDGGPPLHF
few	TRBV3-1	TRBJ2-7	.	TGTGCCAGCAGCCAAGCTTTGCGCGGGACTTCCTACGAGCAGTACTTC	CASSQALRGTSYEQYF
many	TRBV5-1	TRBJ2-1	.	TGCGCCAGCAGCCTACGGGTAGCGGCTGACAATGAGCAGTTCTTC	CASSLRVAADNEQFF
many	TRBV12-3/TRBV12-4	TRBJ1-2	TRBD1	TGTGCCAGCAGTTTGGGACAGGTTGGCTATGGCTACACCTTC	CASSLGQVGYGYTF
few	TRBV5-1	TRBJ1-1	TRBD1	TGCGCCAGCAGCTCGGACAGGGTGAGGGAAGCTTTCTTT	CASSSDRVREAFF
.	TRBV30	TRBJ1-2	TRBD1	TGTGCCTGGAGGAGGACAGGTGGTGGCTACACCTTC	CAWRRTGGGYTF
few	TRBV2	TRBJ2-5	.	TGTGCCAGCAGTGGAACGATTCAAGAGACCCAGTACTTC	CASSGTIQETQYF
few	TRBV5-1	TRBJ2-2	TRBD2	TGCGCCAGCAGCCCGGGGAGGGAAATCACCGGGGAGCTGTTTTTT	CASSPGREITGELFF
.	TRBV25-1	TRBJ1-2	.	TGTGCCAGCAGTGCCAGCTATGGCTACACCTTC	CASSASYGYTF
few	TRBV6-5	TRBJ2-1	.	TGTGCCAGCAGTTACTCGATTCCAGCGGGCGAGCAGTTCTTC	CASSYSIPAGEQFF
.	TRBV5-1	TRBJ2-1	TRBD1	TGCGCCAGCAGCCCTGTACAGGGGAATGAGCAGTTCTTC	CASSPVQGNEQFF
.	TRBV10-3	TRBJ2-7	.	TGTGCCATCAGTGGCCAGACAGGATTGAAAGAGCAGTACTTC	CAISGQTGLKEQYF
few	TRBV10-2	TRBJ2-3	TRBD2	TGCGCCATAAAGCGGGGGCCATCCACAGATACGCAGTATTTT	CAIKRGPSTDTQYF
.	TRBV4-2	TRBJ2-7	.	TGTGCCAGCAGCCAAGATATGAGGCAGACCGACGAGCAGTACTTC	CASSQDMRQTDEQYF
.	TRBV13	TRBJ2-1	TRBD2	TGTGCCAGCAGCTCCTATACTAGCGCCGGCTACAATGAGCAGTTCTTC	CASSSYTSAGYNEQFF
few	TRBV30	TRBJ2-7	.	TGTGCCTGGAGTCGTGACTCCTACGAGCAGTACTTC	CAWSRDSYEQYF
many	TRBV7-9	TRBJ2-1	.	TGTGCCAGCAGCTTAGACGGATACAATGAGCAGTTCTTC	CASSLDGYNEQFF
many	TRBV20-1	TRBJ2-3	.	TGCAGTGCTAGAGACAGAAGCCCAGATACGCAGTATTTT	CSARDRSPDTQYF
many	TRBV18	TRBJ1-6	TRBD1	TGTGCCAGCTCACCGGGACAGGGCTCGTCACCCCTCCACTTT	CASSPGQGSSPLHF
few	TRBV5-1	TRBJ2-3	TRBD2	TGCGCCAGCAGCAAATTGACTAGCGAGCACACAGATACGCAGTATTTT	CASSKLTSEHTDTQYF
few	TRBV12-3/TRBV12-4	TRBJ1-2	.	TGTGCCAGCAGTTTATCTCGCGAGAGGGTCTATGGCTACACCTTC	CASSLSRERVYGYTF
.	TRBV20-1	TRBJ2-1	.	TGCAGTGCTAGGGGGACACTCTACAATGAGCAGTTCTTC	CSARGTLYNEQFF
.	TRBV5-1	TRBJ2-1	.	TGCGCCAGCAGTCTCGCCGGGAACATAAATGAGCAGTTCTTC	CASSLAGNINEQFF
few	TRBV18	TRBJ1-5	.	TGTGCCAGCTCATCAGAGGGTGCTCAGCCCCAGCATTTT	CASSSEGAQPQHF
.	TRBV12-3/TRBV12-4	TRBJ2-3	.	TGTGCCAGCAGTCATGTCAGCGGCACCGGCACAGATACGCAGTATTTT	CASSHVSGTGTDTQYF
.	TRBV29-1	TRBJ2-3	.	TGCAGCGTCCGGGCAGGGGGGCGGCAAGATACGCAGTATTTT	CSVRAGGRQDTQYF
few	TRBV4-3	TRBJ1-2	.	TGCGCCAGCAGCCTCACGAGGGATTTTAGCTATGGCTACACCTTC	CASSLTRDFSYGYTF
many	TRBV12-3/TRBV12-4	TRBJ1-1	.	TGTGCCAGCAGTTTTATGAACACTGAAGCTTTCTTT	CASSFMNTEAFF
.	TRBV12-3/TRBV12-4	TRBJ1-5	.	TGTGCCAGCAGTTTGATGAGGTCGGGGGGTGCGTTCTACAGCAATCAGCCCCAGCATTTT	CASSLMRSGGAFYSNQPQHF
.	TRBV9	TRBJ2-7	.	TGTGCCAGCAGCTTCAGGGCAGGGAGCTCCTACGAGCAGTACTTC	CASSFRAGSSYEQYF
few	TRBV6-1	TRBJ2-2	.	TGTGCCAGCAATCGGGGAGCGGCCGGGGAGCTGTTTTTT	CASNRGAAGELFF
few	TRBV20-1	TRBJ2-3	TRBD1	TGCAGCGCCTGGGGGACAGGAGAAGATACGCAGTATTTT	CSAWGTGEDTQYF
.	TRBV7-2	TRBJ2-2	.	TGTGCCAGCAGTCTTACAAGTCTGCTGTTTTTT	CASSLTSLLFF
.	TRBV5-1	TRBJ2-1	TRBD2	TGCGCCAGCAGCTCCAAGATGCTAGCGGGAGGGGGTGAGCAGTTCTTC	CASSSKMLAGGGEQFF
.	TRBV7-9	TRBJ2-7	.	TGTGCCAGCAGCTTCCGGGACGGGTCTAACGAGCAGTACTTC	CASSFRDGSNEQYF
few	TRBV4-3	TRBJ2-1	TRBD2	TGCGCCAGCAGCCACCCCGGCGGGAGGGTTCTGATTGAGCAGTTCTTC	CASSHPGGRVLIEQFF
few	TRBV20-1	TRBJ2-7	.	TGCAGTGCAATCCCGCTGGAGTCCTCCTACGAGCAGTACTTC	CSAIPLESSYEQYF
.	TRBV3-1	TRBJ2-7	.	TGTGCCAGCAGCCAAGTCGCAGGGCCCTACGAGCAGTACTTC	CASSQVAGPYEQYF
few	TRBV15	TRBJ2-1	TRBD1	TGTGCCACCCTTCCAGGGGGCTCCTACAATGAGCAGTTCTTC	CATLPGGSYNEQFF
few	TRBV9	TRBJ1-1	.	TGTGCCAGCAGCGAGGGGCTTCCCACTGAAGCTTTCTTT	CASSEGLPTEAFF
few	TRBV12-3/TRBV12-4	TRBJ1-2	.	TGTGCCAGCAGGCAGCCGGGCAGGGGAAGAGGCTACACCTTC	CASRQPGRGRGYTF
.	TRBV10-2	TRBJ1-1	.	TGCGCCAGCAGTGACTGGGGCGGGGGCACTGAAGCTTTCTTT	CASSDWGGGTEAFF
few	TRBV7-3	TRBJ2-3	TRBD2	TGTGCCAGCAGCGTAGCGGGGGGGTCAGATACGCAGTATTTT	CASSVAGGSDTQYF
.	TRBV27	TRBJ2-1	TRBD2	TGTGCCAGCAGGGGGAGGGCGGGGGGCTTCAATGAGCAGTTCTTC	CASRGRAGGFNEQFF
.	TRBV20-1	TRBJ2-7	.	TGCAGTGCTCCCTTACGGAGGGAAACTGGAGTCGAGCAGTACTTC	CSAPLRRETGVEQYF
.	TRBV12-3/TRBV12-4	TRBJ2-1	TRBD2	TGTGCCAGCAGGGCTGGGACTAGCGGGAGTTACAGGGAGCAGTTCTTC	CASRAGTSGSYREQFF
few	TRBV12-3/TRBV12-4	TRBJ2-7	.	TGTGCCAGCAGTTTAGCCTCCTGGGGCGGCGGACGCATCTACGAGCAGTACTTC	CASSLASWGGGRIYEQYF
.	TRBV29-1	TRBJ1-2	TRBD1	TGCAGCGTTGAAGGACGGGACAGTGCGAACTATGGCTACACCTTC	CSVEGRDSANYGYTF